The 27 T cell receptor beta chains reported below all come from one sample, sequenced in a study of blood T cell repertoires in COVID-19. Clones were read by immunoSEQ multiplex PCR, and TCRdb kept only the in-frame ones, dropping some. The table records about 310,000 clones, roughly 91% of them present only once. The sequencing input was peripheral blood. These receptors came from a man aged 45-65 years with active or convalescent COVID-19.

About this clone itself: Additional DNA sequences in this sample encode the identical CDR3. The genes are TRBV27 and TRBJ2-7, with 8 bases fitting TRBD1. Germline V gene data show CDR1 as MNHEY and CDR2 as SMNVEV (reference sequence). This CDR3 is built from 14 residues. The V and J ends lost 5 bases and 2 bases, in that order; junction bases with no gene match: 5. CDR3 DNA sequence: TGTGCCAGCAGTCCGACAGGGGTCCCCTACGAGCAGTACTTC. Protein sequence: CASSPTGVPYEQYF.

This chain joins TRBV28 and TRBJ1-6; possibly TRBD1 for D (5 bases). The CDR3 is 15 amino acids. V dropped 7 bases and J dropped 7 bases, with 17 bases sitting between them. CDR1 and CDR2 from the germline V gene are MDHEN and SYDVKM. This CDR3 reads CASTSAGGGNSPLHF. For the CDR3, the DNA is TGTGCCAGCACCTCTGCTGGGGGGGGGAATTCACCCCTCCACTTT.

The DNA of the CDR3 is TGTGCCAGCAGCTTGGTGGACATTACCTACAATGAGCAGTTCTTC. Protein product: CASSLVDITYNEQFF. This chain uses TRBV5-4 with TRBJ2-1; tentative D call: TRBD1 (5 bases). Deletions cut 0 bases from V and 2 bases from J, with 9 bases between. Looked up from germline, CDR1 is SGHNT and CDR2 is YYREEE (reference sequence). The CDR3 loop spans 15 amino acids.

The chain carries TRBV7-2 and TRBJ1-1; 10 nucleotides match TRBD1. J was trimmed by 6 bases and V by 6 bases; bases with no gene match: 4. CDR3 length: 13 residues. Germline V gene data show CDR1 as SGHTA and CDR2 as FQGNSA. Written as DNA, the CDR3 is TGTGCCAGCAGGGCGACAGGGGGCCCTGAAGCTTTCTTT. As protein: CASRATGGPEAFF.

The chain employs TRBV7-2 and TRBJ1-6, with 8 bases aligning to TRBD1. The CDR3 length is 15 residues. Per the germline V gene, CDR1 is SGHTA and CDR2 is FQGNSA. Trimming took 2 bases from V and 8 from J; bases not matched to a gene: 5. For the CDR3, the DNA is TGTGCCAGCAGCTTAACGGGACAGGTTTATTCACCCCTCCACTTT. Its protein product is CASSLTGQVYSPLHF. The complete variable domain, with remaining parts taken from reference TRBV7-2 and TRBJ1-6, reads GAGVSQSPSNKVTEKGKDVELRCDPISGHTALYWYRQSLGQGLEFLIYFQGNSAPDKSGLPSDRFSAERTGGSVSTLTIQRTQQEDSAVYLCASSLTGQVYSPLHFGNGTRLTVT.

This chain joins TRBV2 and TRBJ1-5; unclear D gene. The germline gives CDR1 SNHLY, CDR2 FYNNEI. The CDR3 length is 12 residues. V lost 5 bases and J lost 8, with 10 bases in between. CDR3 coding DNA: TGTGCCAGCAGTCGGACTGGGGAGCCCCAGCATTTT. Translation: CASSRTGEPQHF. Complete variable domain (other parts from reference TRBV2 and TRBJ1-5): EPEVTQTPSHQVTQMGQEVILRCVPISNHLYFYWYRQILGQKVEFLVSFYNNEISEKSEIFDDQFSVERPDGSNFTLKIRSTKLEDSAMYFCASSRTGEPQHFGDGTRLSIL.

The chain is built from TRBV9 and TRBJ1-3, with D possibly matching TRBD1 (5 bases). Trimming removed 3 bases from V and 0 bases from J, with 7 bases in between. The CDR3 consists of 14 residues. Germline V gene lookup returns CDR1 SGDLS and CDR2 YYNGEE. The CDR3 DNA follows: TGTGCCAGCAGCGAGGGGTCCTCTGGAAACACCATATATTTT. Its protein is CASSEGSSGNTIYF. The full variable domain, rest sourced from reference TRBV9 and TRBJ1-3, is DSGVTQTPKHLITATGQRVTLRCSPRSGDLSVYWYQQSLDQGLQFLIQYYNGEERAKGNILERFSAQQFPDLHSELNLSSLELGDSALYFCASSEGSSGNTIYFGEGSWLTVV.

The rearrangement uses TRBV19 and TRBJ2-3; TRBD2 matches 14 bases. Germline trimming cut 3 bases from V and 4 bases from J; bases unmatched to any gene: 3. The CDR3 spans 16 residues. Germline CDR1 reads LNHDA; CDR2 reads SQIVND (reference sequence). CDR3 protein: CASSIGLAGGADTQYF. The CDR3 DNA follows: TGTGCCAGTAGTATCGGACTAGCGGGGGGAGCAGATACGCAGTATTTT.

This chain links TRBV27 with TRBJ1-2, with D unresolved. The CDR3 has 12 residues. V was cut by 6 bases and J by 2 bases, with 7 bases left in between. CDR1 is MNHEY and CDR2 is SMNVEV in the germline V gene (reference sequence). The DNA of the CDR3 is TGTGCCAGCAGCCATTCCAACTATGGCTACACCTTC. It encodes CASSHSNYGYTF.

The genes are TRBV7-3 and TRBJ2-2, with TRBD2 as a possible D gene (5 bases). The ends were cut back, 4 bases at V and 0 bases at J, with 12 bases in the middle. CDR3 length: 16 residues. Germline V gives CDR1 SGHTA, CDR2 FQGTGA. The chain's CDR3 is CASSSLATANTGELFF. The DNA of the CDR3 is TGTGCCAGCAGCTCCCTAGCAACGGCGAACACCGGGGAGCTGTTTTTT.

This clone showed up just once. V gene TRBV3-1 (or the pseudogene TRBV3-2) combines with J gene TRBJ1-1; possible D gene TRBD1, 5 bases. Trimming took 0 bases from V and 6 from J, leaving 26 bases between them. CDR1 is LGHDT and CDR2 is YNNKEL in the germline V gene (reference sequence). CDR3 length equals 19 residues. The CDR3 reads CASSQEAAGPSTRRAEAFF. The CDR3 nucleotides are TGTGCCAGCAGCCAAGAGGCCGCAGGGCCATCAACGAGGAGGGCTGAAGCTTTCTTT.

This clone was picked up one time. This chain joins TRBV4-3 and TRBJ2-7; the D gene is possibly TRBD1 (6 bases). The CDR3 has 16 amino acids. Germline CDR1 LGHNA, CDR2 YSLEER. Trimming removed 0 bases from V and 0 bases from J, with 12 bases in between. CDR3: CASSQDWDTSSYEQYF. The DNA for the CDR3 is TGCGCCAGCAGCCAAGATTGGGACACTAGCTCCTACGAGCAGTACTTC.

The chain carries TRBV6-5 and TRBJ2-4; 7 bases are shared with TRBD1. Germline V gene data show CDR1 as MNHEY and CDR2 as SVGAGI. The CDR3 runs to 15 residues. J was trimmed by 8 bases and V by 7 bases; bases with no gene match: 14. The CDR3 DNA reads as TGTGCCAGCATCCCTACGAGACAGGGATCGTACATTCAGTACTTC. Its translation: CASIPTRQGSYIQYF.

V gene TRBV5-1 combines with J gene TRBJ1-6; 7 bases agree with TRBD1. CDR3 size: 14 residues. Unmatched junction bases numbered 2, after V lost 0 bases and J lost 8 bases. Germline CDR1 is SGHRS and CDR2 is YFSETQ. The CDR3 sequence is CASSLDRGDSPLHF. CDR3 in DNA: TGCGCCAGCAGCTTGGACAGGGGTGATTCACCCCTCCACTTT.

The CDR3: CASSRTSGASGYEQYF. The DNA of the CDR3 is TGTGCCAGCAGTAGGACTAGCGGGGCCAGCGGCTACGAGCAGTACTTC. V gene TRBV28 combines with J gene TRBJ2-7, with 12 bases matching TRBD2. Trimming at V came to 5 bases and at J to 3 bases, leaving 8 bases not matched to a gene. The germline V gene encodes CDR1 MDHEN and CDR2 SYDVKM. The CDR3 is 16 residues long. The whole variable domain, filled in from reference TRBV28 and TRBJ2-7, reads DVKVTQSSRYLVKRTGEKVFLECVQDMDHENMFWYRQDPGLGLRLIYFSYDVKMKEKGDIPEGYSVSREKKERFSLILESASTNQTSMYLCASSRTSGASGYEQYFGPGTRLTVT.

The chain carries TRBV11-2 and TRBJ2-2; 10 bases align to TRBD2. The CDR3 length is 16 residues. The V segment lost 1 base and the J segment 1 base; nucleotides outside the gene matches: 0. Germline CDR1 SGHAT, CDR2 FQNNGV. CDR3 protein: CASSLGLAGNTGELFF. In DNA form, the CDR3 reads TGTGCCAGCAGCTTAGGACTAGCGGGGAACACCGGGGAGCTGTTTTTT.

V gene TRBV4-1 combines with J gene TRBJ1-6; D call uncertain. There are 16 residues in the CDR3. V gave up 0 bases and J gave up 9 bases, with 15 bases separating them. Germline CDR1 reads MGHRA; CDR2 reads YSYEKL. CDR3 in amino acids: CASSQDRPGRGSPLHF. As DNA, the CDR3 is TGCGCCAGCAGCCAAGACCGGCCCGGCCGAGGTTCACCCCTCCACTTT.

The chain carries TRBV3-1 (or the pseudogene TRBV3-2) and TRBJ2-7, with D perhaps TRBD1 (6 bases). The CDR3 is 14 residues long. V was clipped by 0 bases and J by 2 bases, with 8 bases between them. Per germline, CDR1 LGHDT and CDR2 YNNKEL (reference sequence). DNA of the CDR3: TGTGCCAGCAGCCAAGAAGGGGGAACCTACGAGCAGTACTTC. This translates into CASSQEGGTYEQYF.

The J gene is TRBJ1-3, the V gene TRBV6-1; no reliable D call. CDR1 MNHNS and CDR2 SASEGT come from the germline V gene. Between the trimmed V and J ends, which lost 1 base and 0 bases, there was a span of 10 bases. The CDR3 spans 16 residues. DNA of the CDR3: TGTGCCAGCAGTGAAGTTAGGGCGGGCTCTGGAAACACCATATATTTT. It translates to CASSEVRAGSGNTIYF.

This rearrangement joins TRBV5-6 to TRBJ2-1, with D possibly matching TRBD2 (5 bases). V was cut by 1 base and J by 9 bases, with 8 bases left in between. The CDR3 length is 12 residues. Germline assignment: CDR1 SGHDT and CDR2 YYEEEE. The CDR3 DNA reads TGTGCCAGCAGCTTGATGGGGAGTGAGCAGTTCTTC. Translated: CASSLMGSEQFF.

This clone was seen a handful of times. The J gene is TRBJ1-2, the V gene TRBV19; no firm D call. Germline CDR1 reads LNHDA; CDR2 reads SQIVND (reference sequence). The CDR3 is made up of 13 amino acids. Trimming removed 3 bases from V and 4 bases from J, with 9 bases in between. CDR3 coding DNA: TGTGCCAGTAGTATCGCGGAGGCCTATGGCTACACCTTC. Protein: CASSIAEAYGYTF.

The chain combines TRBV19 with TRBJ2-7, with TRBD2 as a possible D gene (6 bases). Germline V gene sequence: CDR1 LNHDA, CDR2 SQIVND (reference sequence). The CDR3 runs 13 residues. V was cut by 1 base and J by 4 bases, with 8 bases left in between. The CDR3 sequence is CASSIVGRYEQYF. The CDR3 DNA follows: TGTGCCAGTAGTATAGTGGGGAGGTACGAGCAGTACTTC. Filled out from reference TRBV19 and TRBJ2-7, the complete variable domain reads DGGITQSPKYLFRKEGQNVTLSCEQNLNHDAMYWYRQDPGQGLRLIYYSQIVNDFQKGDIAEGYSVSREKKESFPLTVTSAQKNPTAFYLCASSIVGRYEQYFGPGTRLTVT.

This chain connects TRBV5-1 to TRBJ2-7; the match to TRBD2 covers 10 bases. The CDR3 covers 17 residues. Trimming took 4 bases from V and 3 from J; bases not matched to a gene: 13. The V gene's germline CDR1 is SGHRS and CDR2 YFSETQ. This CDR3 is CASSPLAGGPTSYEQYF. Here the CDR3 DNA reads TGCGCCAGCAGCCCATTAGCGGGGGGCCCCACTAGCTACGAGCAGTACTTC.

This sequence joins TRBV5-1 and TRBJ1-1; D gene ambiguous. The CDR3 is 14 amino acids. Germline V gene lookup returns CDR1 SGHRS and CDR2 YFSETQ. Trimming shortened V by 0 bases and J by 1 base, and 7 bases separated the two germline ends. The chain's CDR3 is CASSLVAGNTEAFF. CDR3 DNA sequence: TGCGCCAGCAGCTTGGTCGCCGGGAACACTGAAGCTTTCTTT.

V gene TRBV6-1 combines with J gene TRBJ2-3, with D possibly TRBD2 on 5 matching bases. There are 15 residues in the CDR3. V lost 3 bases, J lost 5 bases, and 15 bases lay in between. Germline V gene lookup returns CDR1 MNHNS and CDR2 SASEGT. The CDR3 reads CASSEVRSGKDTQYF. As DNA, the CDR3 is TGTGCCAGCAGTGAGGTCCGTTCGGGAAAAGATACGCAGTATTTT.

V is TRBV7-8 and J is TRBJ2-7; 7 nucleotides match TRBD1. Germline assignment: CDR1 SGHVS and CDR2 FQNEAQ. The CDR3 covers 17 residues. V dropped 3 bases and J dropped 2; count of bases not matched to a gene: 13. In DNA form, the CDR3 reads TGTGCCAGCAGCTTGAGAGCAGGGGGTCAGGGGACCTACGAGCAGTACTTC. This codes for CASSLRAGGQGTYEQYF.

The rearrangement joins TRBV27 to TRBJ1-1; D not resolved. Germline V gene lookup returns CDR1 MNHEY and CDR2 SMNVEV (reference sequence). The CDR3 is 14 amino acids. V was shortened by 4 bases and J by 0 bases, with 9 bases between the two germline ends. This CDR3 reads CASSSEGMNTEAFF. The CDR3, as DNA: TGTGCCAGCAGTTCGGAGGGAATGAACACTGAAGCTTTCTTT.